This T cell receptor (beta chain) appears in the sequencing data of a study of blood T cell repertoires in COVID-19. Background on the study: COVID-19 samples, acute and convalescent, were from the United States, Italy and Spain. PBMCs, B-cell-depleted T cells, or T cells provided the cDNA or gDNA that made up the material.

Germline V lookup: CDR1 SGHVS, CDR2 FNYEAQ. The trim removed 3 bases at V and 6 bases at J, leaving 7 bases unmatched. The CDR3 runs to 15 residues. In the original analysis: Estimates of nucleated cell counts were drawn from the amplification of reference gene primers. Sequencing used immunoSEQ multiplex PCR; TCRdb keeps in-frame clones, though not all of them. The DNA was the basis for D and trimming; V, J and clone size are from that table. Of 140,000 to 150,000 clones listed, around 78% are singletons. This rearrangement joins TRBV7-6 to TRBJ2-1; 8 positions match TRBD2. The TCR comes from a woman in her sixties or seventies with acute or convalescent COVID-19. The sequenced sample consisted of peripheral blood. CDR3 in amino acids: CASSLYSGIGNEQFF. The DNA for the CDR3 is TGTGCCAGCAGCTTGTATAGCGGGATCGGCAATGAGCAGTTCTTC.